This section outlines one TCR beta chain sequence together with its context. This clonotype was picked up a small number of times. Its antigen remains undetermined. No clone much larger than this one lies a single base away; base qualities are absent. Libraries were constructed by PCR. Instrument used: Illumina HiSeq 2500. Unique molecular identifiers were incorporated into TCR beta cDNA libraries to reduce PCR and sequencing biases. Every 1 to 10 million input T cells yielded approximately 500,000 cDNA molecules, meaning each molecule approximated one T cell. The patient libraries were prepared and sequenced using the same protocol as the earlier healthy control dataset. Within a given batch, samples were prepared together, multiplexed and sequenced on the same HiSeq lane. For the original study's pipeline: MIGEC was used to process the raw barcoded reads, and molecular identifier groups with only a single read were discarded before consensus assembly and CDR3 extraction. VDJtools was used for post-analysis of the clonotype tables, and diversity was normalized by down-sampling every dataset to the size of the smallest sample. In repertoire overlap clustering, CDR3 amino acid sequences, but not nucleotide sequences, were matched to correct batch-related cross-sample contamination. TCRdb itself trimmed the public reads at Q25 with fastp, ran MiXCR and retained productive beta chains. For every CDR3 protein sequence, its rows merge into one entry that carries the most common genes and DNA. The V and J calls and clone size come from TCRdb's table, not from the authors' own analysis. The sample contains hundreds of thousands of distinct CDR3 sequences, 25% to 30% of them found a single time. Around 0.6% of the sample rests with the top ten.

V is clipped by 5 bases and J by 2 bases, and the sequence between their germline boundaries is 14 bases long. The germline V gene supplies CDR1 SGHRS and CDR2 YFSETQ. The cysteine opens and the phenylalanine closes a CDR3 of 14 amino acids. The entry retains the CDR3 DNA only, 42 bases that are in frame from base 1. To demonstrate the VDJtools post-analysis software, TCR beta repertoires were profiled from the peripheral blood of some 12 young patients with multiple sclerosis. Multiple sclerosis patients were children and adolescents aged about 6 to 15 years. This record belongs to a study of post-analysis software for immune sequencing data (dated by TCRdb to between 2015 and 2016). About the investigation overall: Relapsing-remitting, secondary progressive and progressive-relapsing multiple sclerosis were recorded as disease courses, and subtype annotation was lacking for some patients. The patient repertoires were compared against 10 to 12 previously published healthy control repertoires obtained from donors aged about 6 to 26 years. A subset of samples was prepared in parallel using single-end sample barcoding, then pooled and co-amplified after Illumina adapter ligation.

Broad study findings and their caveats: Multiple sclerosis patients had significantly lower normalized Chao1 diversity than controls, a result that suggests substantial peripheral T-cell clonal expansion. Several TRBV segments, including TRBV5-6, TRBV5-1 and TRBV20-1, were significantly more frequent in patients than controls. When samples were clustered directly using the F measure, samples prepared in the same batch co-clustered strongly, which prompted a batch-effect correction. The control group was slightly older than the multiple sclerosis patient group.

The sequence was collected from a girl between 10 and 17 years old with multiple sclerosis. The chain is assembled from TRBV5-1 and TRBJ2-7; no D gene can be assigned with confidence. Sample: blood. The CDR3 protein sequence reads: CASSLGDTTYEQYF. The nucleotide sequence is given as TGCGCCAGCAGTCTAGGAGACACAACCTACGAGCAGTACTTC.